One and the same sample provided the 21 T cell receptor beta chains below, sequenced in a study of T cells in Graves' hyperthyroidism and ophthalmopathy. The source material, RNA transcripts, was used to amplify TCR beta CDR3 regions. Primed by the HTBI set, a first-round RT-PCR was run on the TCR CDR3. TCRdb recomputed calls from the multiplex PCR reads with MiXCR, one row per CDR3 protein. The table records fewer than 650,000 distinct CDR3 sequences, about 14% of them present only once. The sample consisted of blood. The receptors come from a woman in her twenties or thirties with Graves' hyperthyroidism that later progressed to Graves' ophthalmopathy.

This clonotype was recorded many times. The chain has TRBV7-3 and TRBJ2-2, with D perhaps matching TRBD1 or TRBD2 (5 bases each). This CDR3 region has 16 residues. The germline V gene has CDR1 SGHTA and CDR2 FQGTGA. Trimming shortened V by 4 bases and J by 0 bases, and 12 bases separated the two germline ends. The CDR3 DNA sequence: TGTGCCAGCAGCTCCAAAAGGGGAGCGAACACCGGGGAGCTGTTTTTT. Protein product: CASSSKRGANTGELFF.

Turning to this clonotype: This may stem from a read error, because a much larger clone lies one nucleotide away. The chain employs TRBV27 and TRBJ2-7, with 9 bases fitting TRBD2. The CDR3 is 14 amino acids. CDR1 MNHEY and CDR2 SMNVEV come from the germline V gene (reference sequence). V shed 2 bases and J 8 bases; nucleotides not matched to a gene: 7. CDR3 DNA sequence: TGTGCCAGCAGTTTAGCGGGAGGGTTCAACAAGCAGTACTTC. Encoded protein: CASSLAGGFNKQYF.

This clonotype was observed a handful of times. The chain has TRBV5-8 and TRBJ2-4; 9 bases agree with TRBD2. There are 17 residues in the CDR3. Germline-derived CDR1 and CDR2 are SGHTS and YDEGEE. The ends lost 1 base at V and 3 bases at J; junction bases unmatched: 8. This CDR3 is CASSLPAGGSYKNIQYF. The CDR3 DNA reads TGTGCCAGCAGCTTGCCAGCGGGAGGTTCCTACAAAAACATTCAGTACTTC.

Comments on this clonotype: A much larger clone is a single base away; this may be a read error. The V and J genes are TRBV24-1 and TRBJ2-5, with D tentatively TRBD1 or TRBD2 (5 bases each). Germline V gene data show CDR1 as KGHDR and CDR2 as SFDVKD. V dropped 1 base and J dropped 4 bases, with 15 bases sitting between them. CDR3 length equals 16 residues. CDR3 residues: CATSDFKRTFRETQYF. In DNA, the CDR3 is TGTGCCACCAGTGATTTTAAGCGGACATTCCGAGAGACCCAGTACTTC.

This clonotype was seen more than once but under ten times. V gene TRBV29-1 combines with J gene TRBJ2-1; D is perhaps TRBD1 (6 bases). Trimming cost V 4 bases and J 10 bases, with 8 bases left between them. The V gene's germline CDR1 is SQVTM and CDR2 ANQGSEA. The CDR3 is 10 residues long. The DNA for the CDR3 is TGCAGCGTTGGGGACATAGAGCAGTTCTTC. Its protein product is CSVGDIEQFF.

This clonotype was recorded at least ten times. V gene TRBV3-1 combines with J gene TRBJ1-1; 9 nucleotides line up with TRBD1. The CDR3 is made up of 14 amino acids. V lost 3 bases to trimming and J lost 5 bases; unmatched junction nucleotides: 4. Germline CDR1 is LGHDT and CDR2 is YNNKEL (reference sequence). CDR3 residues: CASSQGTGRTEAFF. CDR3 DNA sequence: TGTGCCAGCAGCCAGGGGACAGGGCGGACTGAAGCTTTCTTT.

This clonotype appeared many times. This chain joins TRBV11-2 and TRBJ1-2; D call uncertain. Germline V gene lookup returns CDR1 SGHAT and CDR2 FQNNGV. CDR3 length: 13 amino acids. Trimming removed 5 bases at V and 4 bases at J, with 11 bases between. The CDR3 region is CASSTDNLYGYTF. The CDR3 nucleotides read TGTGCCAGCAGCACCGACAATCTCTATGGCTACACCTTC.

The V and J genes are TRBV10-2 and TRBJ1-3, with D possibly matching TRBD1 (6 bases). Germline lookup yields CDR1 WSHSY and CDR2 SAAADI. The CDR3 length is 13 residues. V was shortened by 6 bases and J by 2 bases, with 8 bases between the two germline ends. DNA for the CDR3: TGCGCCAGCAGACAGGGCACTGGAAACACCATATATTTT. Its translation: CASRQGTGNTIYF.

This clonotype was seen ten or more times. The chain employs TRBV4-1 and TRBJ1-5; D is uncertain. The V gene's germline CDR1 is MGHRA and CDR2 YSYEKL. Trimming removed 2 bases from V and 6 bases from J, with 11 bases in between. The CDR3 is 14 amino acids. CDR3 region: CASSQQDVRQPQHF. CDR3 DNA: TGCGCCAGCAGCCAACAGGACGTGCGTCAGCCCCAGCATTTT.

This clonotype was detected many times. The CDR3 spells CASSQSYEQYF. CDR3 DNA: TGTGCCAGCAGCCAGTCCTACGAGCAGTACTTC. J is TRBJ2-7 and V is TRBV3-1, with D uncertain. Germline CDR1 and CDR2: LGHDT and YNNKEL (reference sequence). The V and J ends lost 3 bases and 1 base respectively, with 1 base between them. The CDR3 spans 11 residues.

This clonotype appeared a few times. The CDR3 is CASSWRHNPNQPQHF. The CDR3 DNA sequence: TGTGCCAGTAGTTGGCGGCACAACCCCAATCAGCCCCAGCATTTT. The chain joins TRBV19 to TRBJ1-5; D gene unclear. In germline, CDR1 is LNHDA, CDR2 SQIVND (reference sequence). The CDR3 runs to 15 residues. Between the trimmed V and J ends, which lost 5 bases and 3 bases, there was a span of 14 bases. Full variable domain (rest looked up from reference TRBV19 and TRBJ1-5): DGGITQSPKYLFRKEGQNVTLSCEQNLNHDAMYWYRQDPGQGLRLIYYSQIVNDFQKGDIAEGYSVSREKKESFPLTVTSAQKNPTAFYLCASSWRHNPNQPQHFGDGTRLSIL.

This clonotype was picked up many times. The chain recombines TRBV9 with TRBJ1-2; D gene uncertain. The CDR3 totals 13 residues. V was clipped by 0 bases and J by 0 bases, with 3 bases between them. Germline CDR1 is SGDLS and CDR2 is YYNGEE. This CDR3 is CASSVEANYGYTF. The CDR3 DNA sequence: TGTGCCAGCAGCGTAGAAGCTAACTATGGCTACACCTTC.

Ten or more counts support this clonotype. The gene calls are TRBV20-1 and TRBJ2-7, with 11 bases aligning to TRBD2. This CDR3 has 14 amino acids. The germline gives CDR1 DFQATT, CDR2 SNEGSKA (reference sequence). Trimming cost V 6 bases and J 3 bases; bases outside gene matches: 7. CDR3 DNA: TGCAGTGCCAGCAAGACTAGCGGGAACTACGAGCAGTACTTC. Protein sequence: CSASKTSGNYEQYF.

In its sample, this clonotype was seen a few times. J is TRBJ1-4 and V is TRBV5-1; no clear D. CDR3 length: 16 residues. The germline V gene encodes CDR1 SGHRS and CDR2 YFSETQ. The germline V and J ends were trimmed by 0 bases and 8 bases, with 17 bases remaining between them. As DNA, the CDR3 is TGCGCCAGCAGCTTGGGTGTAGTGGAGGGAGCCGAAAAACTGTTTTTT. Protein sequence: CASSLGVVEGAEKLFF.

This clonotype was found many times. The rearrangement uses TRBV11-2 and TRBJ2-5; TRBD2 matches 12 bases. Germline V gives CDR1 SGHAT, CDR2 FQNNGV. CDR3 size: 16 residues. After removal of 5 bases from V and 5 bases from J, the junction contained 9 bases not matched to a gene. The chain's CDR3 is CASSNELAGGMETQYF. CDR3 in DNA: TGTGCCAGCAGCAACGAACTAGCGGGAGGTATGGAGACCCAGTACTTC.

This clonotype came up many times. This CDR3 reads CASSRRSGGSRETQYF. The CDR3 DNA reads as TGTGCCAGCAGCCGCCGTAGCGGCGGGAGCCGTGAGACCCAGTACTTC. The chain carries TRBV3-1 and TRBJ2-5; 7 nucleotides align to TRBD2. Germline V CDR1 and CDR2: LGHDT, YNNKEL (reference sequence). Germline trimming cut 4 bases from V and 5 bases from J; bases unmatched to any gene: 13. The CDR3 has 16 amino acids.

There are many counts of this clonotype. The chain combines TRBV7-3 with TRBJ2-1, with 11 nucleotides matching TRBD1. The CDR3 runs 15 residues. Looked up from germline, CDR1 is SGHTA and CDR2 is FQGTGA. V trimming: 1 base; J trimming: 9 bases; junction bases outside the gene matches: 5. The chain's CDR3 is CASSLMGQGESEQFF. CDR3 nucleotide sequence: TGTGCCAGCAGCTTAATGGGACAGGGGGAGAGTGAGCAGTTCTTC.

This clonotype showed up many times. The gene calls are TRBV7-8 and TRBJ1-5, with a weak D call TRBD1 (6 bases). V dropped 9 bases and J dropped 3 bases, with 9 bases sitting between them. Germline V lookup: CDR1 SGHVS, CDR2 FQNEAQ. There are 12 residues in the CDR3. DNA for the CDR3: TGTGCCAGTGGACAGTACAATCAGCCCCAGCATTTT. Protein: CASGQYNQPQHF.

In its sample, this clonotype was seen many times. This chain links TRBV2 with TRBJ2-3; unclear D gene. Per the germline V gene, CDR1 is SNHLY and CDR2 is FYNNEI. The CDR3 sequence is 14 residues long. Trimming left V 2 bases short and J 2 bases short, with 8 bases between. The CDR3 nucleotides are TGTGCCAGCAGTGAACCCAGGTCCACAGATACGCAGTATTTT. This sequence encodes CASSEPRSTDTQYF.

Only a few counts were recorded for this clonotype. The V and J genes are TRBV29-1 and TRBJ2-7; no firm D call. V dropped 4 bases and J dropped 2 bases, with 15 bases sitting between them. Germline CDR1 is SQVTM and CDR2 is ANQGSEA. The CDR3 totals 14 residues. CDR3 loop: CSVVLHTNPYEQYF. As DNA, the CDR3 is TGCAGCGTTGTACTCCATACTAACCCCTACGAGCAGTACTTC.

This clonotype was seen ten or more times. This chain joins TRBV20-1 and TRBJ2-1; D is ambiguous. V was cut by 3 bases and J by 2 bases, with 11 bases left in between. CDR1 and CDR2 from the germline V gene are DFQATT and SNEGSKA (reference sequence). The CDR3 totals 14 residues. The CDR3: CSARSRSAYNEQFF. As DNA, the CDR3 is TGCAGTGCTAGGTCTCGGTCGGCCTACAATGAGCAGTTCTTC.